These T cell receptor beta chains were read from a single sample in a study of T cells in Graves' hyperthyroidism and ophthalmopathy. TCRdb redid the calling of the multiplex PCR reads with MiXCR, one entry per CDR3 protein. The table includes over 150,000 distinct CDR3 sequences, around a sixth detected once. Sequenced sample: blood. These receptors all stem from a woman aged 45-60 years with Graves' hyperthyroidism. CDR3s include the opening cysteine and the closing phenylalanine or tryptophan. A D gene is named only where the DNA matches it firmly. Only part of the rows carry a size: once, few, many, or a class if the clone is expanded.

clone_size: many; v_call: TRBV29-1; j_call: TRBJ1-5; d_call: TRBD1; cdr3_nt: TGCAGCGTTTCAACAGGGGCAGGTCAGCCCCAGCATTTT; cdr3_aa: CSVSTGAGQPQHF
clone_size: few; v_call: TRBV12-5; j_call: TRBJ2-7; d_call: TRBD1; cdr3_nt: TGTGCTAGTGGTTTTCAGACAGGGAGCTCCTACGAGCAGTACTTC; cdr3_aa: CASGFQTGSSYEQYF
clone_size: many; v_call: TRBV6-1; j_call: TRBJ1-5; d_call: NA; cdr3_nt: TGTGCCAGCAGTGACGTTCAGCCCCAGCATTTT; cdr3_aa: CASSDVQPQHF
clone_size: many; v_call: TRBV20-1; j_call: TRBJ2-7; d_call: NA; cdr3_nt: TGCAGTGCTACCCAACAGGGTTACGAGCAGTACTTC; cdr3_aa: CSATQQGYEQYF
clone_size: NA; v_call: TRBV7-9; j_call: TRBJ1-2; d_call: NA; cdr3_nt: TGTGCCAGCAGCTTAGGGATTTCGGGTTATGGCTACACCTTC; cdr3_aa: CASSLGISGYGYTF
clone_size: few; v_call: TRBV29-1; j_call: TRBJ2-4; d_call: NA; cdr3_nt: TGCAGCGCACGACAGGCCTTAGCCAAAAACATTCAGTACTTC; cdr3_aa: CSARQALAKNIQYF
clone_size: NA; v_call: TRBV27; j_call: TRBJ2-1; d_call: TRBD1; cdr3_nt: TGTGCCAGCAGTACGGGACAGGGGGAAAATGAGCAGTTCTTC; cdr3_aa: CASSTGQGENEQFF
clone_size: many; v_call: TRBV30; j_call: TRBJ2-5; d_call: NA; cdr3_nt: TGTGCCTGGAGTGGATATAACAGACTGACCCAGTACTTC; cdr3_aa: CAWSGYNRLTQYF
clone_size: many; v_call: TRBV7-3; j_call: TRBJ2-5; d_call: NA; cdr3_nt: TGTGCCAGCAGCTTAAGCAGGGAAGAGACCCAGTACTTC; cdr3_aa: CASSLSREETQYF
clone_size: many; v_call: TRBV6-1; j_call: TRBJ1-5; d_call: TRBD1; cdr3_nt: TGTGCCAGCACTGCCTACAGGGGTGCGGGCAATCAGCCCCAGCATTTT; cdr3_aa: CASTAYRGAGNQPQHF
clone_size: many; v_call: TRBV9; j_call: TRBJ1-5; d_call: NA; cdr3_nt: TGTGCCAGCAGCGTAGCTGAATCGGAGCCCCAGCATTTT; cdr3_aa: CASSVAESEPQHF
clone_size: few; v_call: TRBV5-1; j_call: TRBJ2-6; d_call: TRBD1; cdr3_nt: TGCGCCAGCAGCTTTCAGGGGGCTGCTGGGGCCAACGTCCTGACTTTC; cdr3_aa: CASSFQGAAGANVLTF
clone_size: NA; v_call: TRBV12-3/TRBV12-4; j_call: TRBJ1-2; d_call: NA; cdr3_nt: TGTGCCAGCGATGGGCAGAACTATGGCTACACCTTC; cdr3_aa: CASDGQNYGYTF
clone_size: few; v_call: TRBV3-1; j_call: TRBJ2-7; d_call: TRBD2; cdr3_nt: TGTGCCAGCAGCCAAGCCGGGACTATGTTCGAGCAGTACTTC; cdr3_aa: CASSQAGTMFEQYF
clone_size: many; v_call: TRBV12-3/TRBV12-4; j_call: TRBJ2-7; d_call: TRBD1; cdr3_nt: TGTGCCAGCAGTTTTGAGACAGGGGTCGGCGAGCAGTACTTC; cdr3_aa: CASSFETGVGEQYF
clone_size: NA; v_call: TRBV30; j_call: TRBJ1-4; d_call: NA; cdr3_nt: TGTGCCTGGAGTCTGGGATCGGGAAATGAAAAACTGTTTTTT; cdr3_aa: CAWSLGSGNEKLFF
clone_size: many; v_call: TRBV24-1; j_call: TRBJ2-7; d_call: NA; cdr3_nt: TGTGCCACCAGTGATTCCAGACATTACCTTCCCTACGAGCAGTACTTC; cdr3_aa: CATSDSRHYLPYEQYF
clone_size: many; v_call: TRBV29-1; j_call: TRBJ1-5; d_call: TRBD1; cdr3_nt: TGCAGCGTACCAGACAGGGCGCGTAATCAGCCCCAGCATTTT; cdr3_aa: CSVPDRARNQPQHF
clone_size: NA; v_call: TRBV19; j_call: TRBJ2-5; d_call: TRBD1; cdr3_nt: TGTGCCAGTAGTACTCGCACTCGGGGACAGGGGGCGCAAGAGACCCAGTACTTC; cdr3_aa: CASSTRTRGQGAQETQYF
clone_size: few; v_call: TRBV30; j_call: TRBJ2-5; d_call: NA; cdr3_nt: TGTGCCTGGAGCGCATCCGCGGCCCCCGTGGCCCAGTACTTC; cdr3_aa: CAWSASAAPVAQYF
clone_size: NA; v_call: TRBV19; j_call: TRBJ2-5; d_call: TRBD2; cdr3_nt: TGTGCCAGTAGTATAACTAGCGGGAGCTGGGAGACCCAGTACTTC; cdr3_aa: CASSITSGSWETQYF
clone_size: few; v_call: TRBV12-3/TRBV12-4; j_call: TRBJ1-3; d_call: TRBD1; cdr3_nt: TGTGCCAGCAGTGACGGGACAGCCCCCTCTCTATATTTT; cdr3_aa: CASSDGTAPSLYF
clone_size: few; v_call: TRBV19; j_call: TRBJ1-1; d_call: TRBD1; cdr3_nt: TGTGCCAGTAGTACAAACAGGGGTTCGAACACTGAAGCTTTCTTT; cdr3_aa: CASSTNRGSNTEAFF
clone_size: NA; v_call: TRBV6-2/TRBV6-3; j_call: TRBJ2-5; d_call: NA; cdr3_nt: TGTGCCAGCAGTGGCAGTCGGGTACGTGGATACTTC; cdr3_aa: CASSGSRVRGYF
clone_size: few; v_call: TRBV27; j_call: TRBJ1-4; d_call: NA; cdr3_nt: TGTGCCAGCAGTTTGGTGGGGCGACGGCCGTCGGGCGAAAAACTGTTTTTT; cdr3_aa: CASSLVGRRPSGEKLFF
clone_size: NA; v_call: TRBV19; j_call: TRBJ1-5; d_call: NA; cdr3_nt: TGTGCCAGTAGTAACACAAATAGCAATCAGCCCCAGCATTTT; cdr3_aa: CASSNTNSNQPQHF
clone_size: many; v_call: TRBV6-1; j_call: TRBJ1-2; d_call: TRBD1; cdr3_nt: TGTGCCAGCAGTGTTGGACAGGGGGCAAACCCGCTCGGCTACACCTTC; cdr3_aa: CASSVGQGANPLGYTF
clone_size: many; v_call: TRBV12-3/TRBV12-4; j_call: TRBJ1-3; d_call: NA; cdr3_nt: TGTGCCAGCAGTTTAAGACATGACGGAAACACCATATATTTT; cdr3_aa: CASSLRHDGNTIYF
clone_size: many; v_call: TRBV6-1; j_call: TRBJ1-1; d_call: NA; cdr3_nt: TGTGCCAGCAGTGGACGATTCATACAGAAAATCAACGGGGACACTGAAGCTTTCTTT; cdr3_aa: CASSGRFIQKINGDTEAFF
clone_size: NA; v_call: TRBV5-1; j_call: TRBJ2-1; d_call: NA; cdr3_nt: TGCGCCAGCAGCTTGGCCGCGAGTTGGGTTGAGCAGTTCTTC; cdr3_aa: CASSLAASWVEQFF
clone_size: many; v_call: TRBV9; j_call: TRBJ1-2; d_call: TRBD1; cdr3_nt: TGTGCCAGCAGCGTAGCTACCGGGACAGGGGGCGATGGCTACACCTTC; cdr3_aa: CASSVATGTGGDGYTF
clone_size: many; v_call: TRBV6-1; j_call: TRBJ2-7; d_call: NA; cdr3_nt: TGTGCCAGCAGCGCCCACAGTCAGGCGTCCTACGAGCAGTACTTC; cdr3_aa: CASSAHSQASYEQYF
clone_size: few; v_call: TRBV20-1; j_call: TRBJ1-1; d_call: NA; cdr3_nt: TGCAGTGCTAGAGATCTCGGACTGATTAACACTGAAGCTTTCTTT; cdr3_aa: CSARDLGLINTEAFF
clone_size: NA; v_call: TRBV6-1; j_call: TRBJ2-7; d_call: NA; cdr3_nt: TGTGCCAGCAGGGAAGACGCTAGGGAGCAGTACTTC; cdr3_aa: CASREDAREQYF
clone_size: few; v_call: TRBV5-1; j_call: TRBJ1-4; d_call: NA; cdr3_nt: TGCGCCAGCAGCTTGGGGGCCAGGGTTAATGAAAAACTGTTTTTT; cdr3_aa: CASSLGARVNEKLFF
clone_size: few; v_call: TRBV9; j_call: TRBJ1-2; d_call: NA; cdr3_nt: TGTGCCAGCAGCGTAGCCAGGGGAGGAAATGGCTACACCTTC; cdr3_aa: CASSVARGGNGYTF
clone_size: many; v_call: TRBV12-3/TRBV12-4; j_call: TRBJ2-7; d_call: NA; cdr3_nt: TGTGCCAGCAGTTTAGGGGCGGGCTACGAGCAGTACTTC; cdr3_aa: CASSLGAGYEQYF
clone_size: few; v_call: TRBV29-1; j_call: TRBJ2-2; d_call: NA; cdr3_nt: TGCAGCGTTGAATCCCTAGCCGCTAACACCGGGGAGCTGTTTTTT; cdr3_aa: CSVESLAANTGELFF
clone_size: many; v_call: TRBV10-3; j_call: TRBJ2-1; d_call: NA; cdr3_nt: TGTGCCATCAGTGAGTCGACCTTCGGACTTCCCAGCGGGAATGAGCAGTTCTTC; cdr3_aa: CAISESTFGLPSGNEQFF
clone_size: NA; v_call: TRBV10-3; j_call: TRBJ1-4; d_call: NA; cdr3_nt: TGTGCCATCAGTTCCCCGATTGGGGAAAAACTGTTTTTT; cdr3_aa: CAISSPIGEKLFF
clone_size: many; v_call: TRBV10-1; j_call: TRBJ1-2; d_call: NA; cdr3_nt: TGCGCCAGCCCTACCGCAGTCGGACCCCATGGCTACACCTTC; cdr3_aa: CASPTAVGPHGYTF